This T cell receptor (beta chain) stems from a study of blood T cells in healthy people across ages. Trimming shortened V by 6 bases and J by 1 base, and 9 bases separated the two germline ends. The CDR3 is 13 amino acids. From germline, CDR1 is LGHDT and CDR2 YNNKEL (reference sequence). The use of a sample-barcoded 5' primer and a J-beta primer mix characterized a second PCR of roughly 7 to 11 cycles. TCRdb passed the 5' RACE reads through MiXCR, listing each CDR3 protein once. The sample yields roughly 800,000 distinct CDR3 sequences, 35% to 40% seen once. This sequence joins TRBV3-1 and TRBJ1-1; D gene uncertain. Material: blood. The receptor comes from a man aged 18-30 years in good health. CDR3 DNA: TGTGCCAGCAGTAGGGCCCCGAACACTGAAGCTTTCTTT. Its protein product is CASSRAPNTEAFF.